This TCR beta chain derives from a study of T-cell memory formation after mild COVID-19. Looked up from germline, CDR1 is MGHRA and CDR2 is YSYEKL. The length of the CDR3 is 13 residues. The V and J ends lost 4 bases and 4 bases respectively, with 11 bases between them. 5'RACE primed from the constant segment yielded TCR alpha and TCR beta cDNA libraries bearing sample barcodes and UMIs. MiXCR was run by TCRdb on the 5' RACE reads, yielding one entry per CDR3 protein. The sample contains hundreds of thousands of distinct CDR3 sequences, around an eighth of which appear only once. This clonotype was obtained from a man aged 18 to 30 who had mild COVID-19 (a few samples of this study predate the infection). Cell type and time point are not known. This chain connects TRBV4-1 to TRBJ2-7; maybe TRBD2 (6 bases). Sequencing was carried out using PBMCs or a T cell subset sorted from them (not recorded which). The chain's CDR3 is CASSLEGKYEQYF. DNA for the CDR3: TGCGCCAGCAGCCTGGAGGGGAAATACGAGCAGTACTTC.